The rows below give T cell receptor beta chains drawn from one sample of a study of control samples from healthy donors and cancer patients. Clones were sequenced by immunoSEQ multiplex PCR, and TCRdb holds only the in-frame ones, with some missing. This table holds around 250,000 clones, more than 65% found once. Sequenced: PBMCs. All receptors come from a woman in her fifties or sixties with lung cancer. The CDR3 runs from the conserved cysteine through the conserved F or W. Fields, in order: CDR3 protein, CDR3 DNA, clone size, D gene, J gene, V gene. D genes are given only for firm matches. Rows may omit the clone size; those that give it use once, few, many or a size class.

CASSDFPRGGGETQYF | TGTGCCAGCAGCGATTTCCCTCGCGGGGGGGGAGAGACCCAGTACTTC | NA | TRBD2 | TRBJ2-5 | TRBV5-5
CASSPPVGNSLNTEAFF | TGTGCCAGCTCACCACCGGTCGGTAACAGCCTGAACACTGAAGCTTTCTTT | NA | NA | TRBJ1-1 | TRBV18
CASKDSYNEQFF | TGTGCCAGCAAGGACTCCTACAATGAGCAGTTCTTC | NA | NA | TRBJ2-1 | TRBV28
CARLNTRNTEAFF | TGTGCCAGACTAAATACTCGGAACACTGAAGCTTTCTTT | NA | NA | TRBJ1-1 | TRBV12-3/TRBV12-4
CASSSRTGNTEAFF | TGTGCCAGCAGTTCCCGGACGGGGAACACTGAAGCTTTCTTT | NA | NA | TRBJ1-1 | TRBV6-5
CASSLVVGHTQYF | TGTGCTAGCAGCTTAGTTGTAGGGCATACGCAGTATTTT | NA | NA | TRBJ2-3 | TRBV7-7
CASSEGGRQPQHF | TGTGCCAGCAGTGAAGGGGGGCGTCAGCCCCAGCATTTT | NA | NA | TRBJ1-5 | TRBV6-1
CASSPWISGRGNYNEQFF | TGTGCCAGTAGTCCCTGGATTAGCGGGAGGGGAAATTACAATGAGCAGTTCTTC | NA | TRBD2 | TRBJ2-1 | TRBV19
CASSPYRGDNSPLHF | TGTGCCAGCAGCCCCTACAGGGGCGATAATTCACCCCTCCACTTT | NA | TRBD1 | TRBJ1-6 | TRBV7-2
CASSTEWAGELFF | TGTGCCAGCAGCACGGAGTGGGCCGGGGAGCTGTTTTTT | NA | NA | TRBJ2-2 | TRBV11-3
CATSRDDRRRNEQFF | TGTGCCACCAGCAGAGATGATCGGCGGCGCAATGAGCAGTTCTTC | NA | NA | TRBJ2-1 | TRBV15
CASSLGGLNYGYTF | TGTGCCAGCAGCTTGGGGGGACTGAACTATGGCTACACCTTC | NA | NA | TRBJ1-2 | TRBV5-6
CASSLGARRQETQYF | TGCGCCAGCAGCTTGGGGGCCAGAAGACAAGAGACCCAGTACTTC | NA | NA | TRBJ2-5 | TRBV5-1
CASSERMRPGAYEQYF | TGTGCCAGCAGTGAACGAATGCGTCCAGGGGCCTACGAGCAGTACTTC | NA | NA | TRBJ2-7 | TRBV6-1
CASSLRSLGGRSSYNEQFF | TGTGCCAGCAGTTTAAGGTCGTTGGGCGGGAGAAGCTCCTACAATGAGCAGTTCTTC | NA | TRBD2 | TRBJ2-1 | TRBV28
CASMTGVMVNTGELFF | TGTGCCAGCATGACAGGGGTCATGGTGAACACCGGGGAGCTGTTTTTT | NA | TRBD1 | TRBJ2-2 | TRBV2
CASSLWRDETQYF | TGCGCCAGCAGCTTGTGGAGGGATGAGACCCAGTACTTC | NA | NA | TRBJ2-5 | TRBV5-1
CASSPSWVDYGYTF | TGTGCCAGCAGCCCCAGCTGGGTGGACTATGGCTACACCTTC | few | NA | TRBJ1-2 | TRBV3-1/TRBV3-2
CASSDHWNEKLFF | TGTGCCAGCAGCGACCATTGGAATGAAAAACTGTTTTTT | NA | NA | TRBJ1-4 | TRBV27
CASSPDSGAGSYEQYF | TGTGCCAGCAGCCCCGACTCGGGAGCAGGGTCCTACGAGCAGTACTTC | NA | NA | TRBJ2-7 | TRBV5-4
CASSDLRGPAYGYTF | TGTGCCAGCAGTGATCTCAGGGGCCCGGCCTATGGCTACACCTTC | NA | NA | TRBJ1-2 | TRBV2
CASSLSGDTGELFF | TGTGCCAGCAGCCTGAGTGGGGATACCGGGGAGCTGTTTTTT | NA | NA | TRBJ2-2 | TRBV3-1/TRBV3-2
CASSVLDQGTEAFF | TGTGCCAGCAGTGTTTTAGACCAAGGCACTGAAGCTTTCTTT | NA | NA | TRBJ1-1 | TRBV2
CASSLLGTDRVDGYTF | TGTGCCAGCAGCTTGCTAGGGACGGACAGAGTCGATGGCTACACCTTC | NA | NA | TRBJ1-2 | TRBV7-9
CASSPNVPGLSSYNEQFF | TGTGCCAGCTCACCCAACGTCCCGGGACTAAGCTCCTACAATGAGCAGTTCTTC | NA | TRBD2 | TRBJ2-1 | TRBV18
CASSRGLAEEKTQYF | TGTGCCAGCAGCCGTGGACTAGCGGAAGAGAAGACCCAGTACTTC | NA | TRBD2 | TRBJ2-5 | TRBV5-4
CATSDLRSGGDTQYF | TGTGCCACCAGTGATTTGCGGTCAGGAGGGGATACGCAGTATTTT | NA | NA | TRBJ2-3 | TRBV24-1
CAISDAVGGPSTDTQYF | TGTGCCATCAGTGACGCGGTCGGGGGACCTAGCACAGATACGCAGTATTTT | NA | NA | TRBJ2-3 | TRBV10-3
CASRETSGGANEQFF | TGTGCCAGCAGGGAAACTAGCGGGGGGGCAAATGAGCAGTTCTTC | NA | TRBD2 | TRBJ2-1 | TRBV6-4
CASSRDGGETQYF | TGTGCCAGCAGCCGGGACGGGGGAGAGACCCAGTACTTC | NA | NA | TRBJ2-5 | TRBV11-2
CASSEEALGGNTIYF | TGTGCCAGCAGTGAGGAGGCTCTGGGAGGAAACACCATATATTTT | NA | NA | TRBJ1-3 | TRBV2
CASSEGRGQPQHF | TGTGCCAGTAGTGAAGGAAGAGGCCAGCCCCAGCATTTT | NA | NA | TRBJ1-5 | TRBV19
CASSGGGTGRAFF | TGCGCCAGCAGCGGGGGGGGCACAGGGCGGGCTTTCTTT | NA | NA | TRBJ1-1 | TRBV5-1
CASSSGSGVLYEQYF | TGTGCCAGCAGTTCAGGGTCTGGCGTCCTCTACGAGCAGTACTTC | few | NA | TRBJ2-7 | TRBV28
CASSLLAGNEQFF | TGCGCCAGCAGCTTACTAGCGGGCAATGAGCAGTTCTTC | NA | TRBD2 | TRBJ2-1 | TRBV5-1
CASSRLGGANTGELFF | TGTGCCAGCAGCCGTCTGGGCGGAGCGAACACCGGGGAGCTGTTTTTT | NA | NA | TRBJ2-2 | TRBV7-3
CASSLEGSPGGYTF | TGCGCCAGCAGCTTAGAGGGATCCCCAGGTGGCTACACCTTC | once | NA | TRBJ1-2 | TRBV5-1
CASSTLTGKGEGAFF | TGTGCCAGCAGCACCTTGACAGGGAAGGGAGAAGGGGCTTTCTTT | NA | TRBD1 | TRBJ1-1 | TRBV7-2
CASSAFTGTGNLNTQYF | TGCGCCAGCAGCGCATTTACCGGGACAGGGAATTTGAATACGCAGTATTTT | NA | TRBD1 | TRBJ2-3 | TRBV5-1
CASSLVGGRNYGYTF | TGTGCCAGCAGCTTAGTTGGGGGGCGTAACTACGGCTACACCTTC | NA | NA | TRBJ1-2 | TRBV7-9
CASSKTGVYGYTF | TGTGCCAGTAGTAAAACAGGGGTCTATGGCTACACCTTC | NA | TRBD1 | TRBJ1-2 | TRBV19
CSVGGFDVNTEAFF | TGCAGCGTGGGGGGGTTCGACGTAAACACTGAAGCTTTCTTT | once | NA | TRBJ1-1 | TRBV29-1
CASSQVIGGSSQTQYF | TGTGCCAGCAGCCAAGTAATCGGGGGTTCGTCACAGACCCAGTACTTC | few | NA | TRBJ2-5 | TRBV14
CASKSSGTGSIQYF | TGCGCCAGCAAATCTTCCGGGACAGGGTCAATACAGTACTTC | NA | TRBD1 | TRBJ2-7 | TRBV10-1
CASSLWTRQETQYF | TGTGCCAGCAGCTTGTGGACGAGACAAGAGACCCAGTACTTC | NA | NA | TRBJ2-5 | TRBV5-6
CASSLETSGSSYNEQFF | TGTGCCAGCAGCTTGGAGACTAGCGGGAGTTCGTACAATGAGCAGTTCTTC | NA | TRBD2 | TRBJ2-1 | TRBV7-2
CASSLHEGTGGYTF | TGTGCCAGCAGCTTACATGAGGGGACCGGCGGCTACACCTTC | NA | NA | TRBJ1-2 | TRBV7-2
CASSEDHEQYF | TGTGCCAGCAGTGAAGACCACGAGCAGTACTTC | NA | NA | TRBJ2-7 | TRBV2
CASSLQGYEADTQYF | TGTGCCAGCAGCCTTCAGGGTTACGAGGCAGATACGCAGTATTTT | NA | NA | TRBJ2-3 | TRBV5-5
CASKSQGLNTEAFF | TGTGCCAGCAAATCCCAGGGACTGAACACTGAAGCTTTCTTT | NA | NA | TRBJ1-1 | TRBV2
CASSLATQGQGTYEQYF | TGTGCCAGCAGTTTAGCTACCCAGGGACAGGGAACCTACGAGCAGTACTTC | many | TRBD1 | TRBJ2-7 | TRBV28
CAGTTGTTTQETQYF | TGTGCCGGAACAACAGGGACAACAACCCAAGAGACCCAGTACTTC | NA | NA | TRBJ2-5 | TRBV5-8
CASSLGVRSSGNTIYF | TGTGCCAGCAGCTTAGGGGTACGGAGCTCTGGAAACACCATATATTTT | few | NA | TRBJ1-3 | TRBV7-9
CATSLLSGNTIYF | TGTGCCACCAGTTTACTCTCTGGAAACACCATATATTTT | NA | NA | TRBJ1-3 | TRBV24-1